This paragraph reports one T cell receptor (beta chain). This record belongs to a study of blood T cell repertoires in COVID-19. As for the study in general: Samples representing acute and convalescent COVID-19 were sourced from the United States, Italy and Spain. Sources were T cells, B-cell-depleted T cells, or PBMCs; the material itself was cDNA or gDNA.

Cohorts were assigned according to the clinical history that participants reported. All recovered Cohort 3 donors got two negative PCRs, got clearance, or saw symptom resolution. Measured with immunoSEQ multiplex PCR; TCRdb has only the in-frame clones, and not every one. The sample has some 350,000 clones, roughly 88% seen once. Per the germline V gene, CDR1 is SNHLY and CDR2 is FYNNEI. The CDR3 consists of 13 residues. The V segment lost 8 bases and the J segment 4 bases; nucleotides outside the gene matches: 5. The TCR sequence derives from a young man who had recovered from COVID-19. The chain recombines TRBV2 with TRBJ2-1, with 7 bases identical to TRBD2. Sequencing was done on a sample of PBMCs or T cells enriched from blood (not recorded which). The CDR3, as DNA: TGTGCCAGCGGGGGGGTCATGTACAATGAGCAGTTCTTC. Translating gives CASGGVMYNEQFF. The full variable domain, with the rest looked up from reference TRBV2 and TRBJ2-1, is EPEVTQTPSHQVTQMGQEVILRCVPISNHLYFYWYRQILGQKVEFLVSFYNNEISEKSEIFDDQFSVERPDGSNFTLKIRSTKLEDSAMYFCASGGVMYNEQFFGPGTRLTVL.